These 5 T cell receptor beta chains were sequenced from one sample in a study of cytomegalovirus exposure and HLA in healthy donors. Both 60 Vbeta primers and 13 Jbeta primers went into the PCR. Sequencing used immunoSEQ multiplex PCR; TCRdb keeps in-frame clones, though not all of them. This sample has over 140,000 clones, with more than 75% found just once. The sequenced material came from PBMCs. These receptors were taken from a man aged 50 to 59 in good health and CMV-seronegative.

The V and J genes are TRBV6-1 and TRBJ2-5; a possible D gene is TRBD1 (6 bases). Deletions cut 8 bases from V and 4 bases from J, with 17 bases between. The CDR3 sequence is 14 residues long. The germline CDR1 and CDR2 sequences are MNHNS and SASEGT. The CDR3 here is CASSDRDLRETQYF. The CDR3 DNA sequence: TGTGCCAGCTCGGACAGAGATTTGAGAGAGACCCAGTACTTC.

This chain links TRBV7-2 with TRBJ2-3; TRBD2 matches at 11 bases. Germline CDR1 SGHTA, CDR2 FQGNSA. V was pared by 2 bases and J by 8 bases, with 9 bases of the junction left unmatched. This CDR3 contains 16 residues. CDR3: CASSLLSVAGGGTQYF. The CDR3 DNA reads as TGTGCCAGCAGCTTACTCTCTGTAGCGGGGGGGGGTACGCAGTATTTT. Looking up the rest from reference TRBV7-2 and TRBJ2-3 gives the full variable domain: GAGVSQSPSNKVTEKGKDVELRCDPISGHTALYWYRQSLGQGLEFLIYFQGNSAPDKSGLPSDRFSAERTGGSVSTLTIQRTQQEDSAVYLCASSLLSVAGGGTQYFGPGTRLTVL.

This clone appeared a single time. J is TRBJ2-3 and V is TRBV19; TRBD2 aligns across 7 bases. This CDR3 region has 13 residues. The V gene's germline CDR1 is LNHDA and CDR2 SQIVND (reference sequence). V was pared by 7 bases and J by 10 bases, with 11 bases of the junction left unmatched. The CDR3 coding sequence is TGTGCCAGTATTGACCCGGAACGGGAGGCGCAGTATTTT. Protein: CASIDPEREAQYF.

V gene TRBV5-1 combines with J gene TRBJ2-3, with 7 bases identical to TRBD1. Germline loops: CDR1 SGHRS, CDR2 YFSETQ. The trim removed 6 bases at V and 2 bases at J, leaving 9 bases unmatched. CDR3 size: 15 residues. The chain's CDR3 is CASKVEGGPTDTQYF. CDR3 nucleotides: TGCGCCAGCAAAGTGGAAGGGGGCCCCACAGATACGCAGTATTTT.

This sequence joins TRBV6-1 and TRBJ1-1, with unresolved D. Per germline, CDR1 MNHNS and CDR2 SASEGT. The CDR3 has 12 amino acids. The germline V and J ends were trimmed by 5 bases and 4 bases, with 8 bases remaining between them. The CDR3 sequence: CASSLSGTEAFF. CDR3 nucleotides: TGTGCCAGCAGTCTCAGCGGCACTGAAGCTTTCTTT.